This TCR beta chain was profiled in a study of T cell responses to AZD1222 COVID-19 vaccine. General study findings and limits: At study baseline, merely more than 5 AZD1222 recipients were seropositive. Close to half of all spike-specific TCRs reportedly target regions of the variants that are unmutated.

Clones were read by immunoSEQ multiplex PCR, and TCRdb kept only the in-frame ones, dropping some. The sample shows approximately 120,000 clones, about 88% of them seen only once. This clone has just a few counts. Its antigen is unknown. Germline-derived CDR1 and CDR2 are SGHNT and YYREEE (reference sequence). Trimming took off 0 bases at V and 8 bases at J, with 17 bases between the two ends. This CDR3 comprises 15 residues. The source of this sequence is an adult in good health. The material was peripheral blood, obtained on day 0 of AZD1222 vaccination. This chain connects TRBV5-4 to TRBJ1-2, with D perhaps TRBD1 (6 bases). CDR3 residues: CASSLGGGREGGYTF. DNA for the CDR3: TGTGCCAGCAGCTTGGGCGGGGGCAGGGAAGGCGGCTACACCTTC.